The sequence of this T cell receptor (beta chain) was determined in a study of blood T cell repertoires in COVID-19. Study-wide context: The cDNA or gDNA used as material had been derived from T cells, B-cell-depleted T cells, or PBMCs.

This clone was observed a single time. CDR1 is LGHNA and CDR2 is YNFKEQ in the germline V gene. The CDR3 contains 15 residues. V lost 0 bases and J lost 8; bases outside the gene matches: 7. Per the original data handling: Amplification from reference gene primers served as the basis for estimated nucleated cell counts. Produced via immunoSEQ multiplex PCR; TCRdb's table is partial and in-frame only. That table furnishes V, J and clone size, whereas the DNA furnished D and trimming. The repertoire holds 15,000 to 20,000 clones, with approximately 85% as singletons. The chain combines TRBV4-2 with TRBJ1-2; 9 positions match TRBD1. This TCR was recovered from a man at least 80 years old with acute or convalescent COVID-19. The sequenced sample was peripheral blood. In nucleotides, the CDR3 is TGTGCCAGCAGCCAAGAACAGGGGGCGGAGAGCGGCTACACCTTC. Amino acids: CASSQEQGAESGYTF.